This T cell receptor beta chain was captured in a study of regulatory T cells in long-lasting Graves disease. Time point here: persistent/refractory GD, antithyroid drugs over 5 years with positive TRAb. There was RNA extracted from PBMCs, and the TCR library was made from it. There are many counts of this clonotype. The antigen remains unidentified. Findings and limits, study-wide: Compared with new cases, persistent Graves' patients showed reduced TCR diversity. Limited sample numbers may have lowered accuracy.

The J segment lost 7 bases and the V segment lost 4 bases, leaving 8 bases of the junction unmatched. Germline CDR1 MDHEN, CDR2 SYDVKM. CDR3 size: 16 residues. For TCR beta, libraries came from iRepertoire HTBI primers and Arm-PCR of CDR3 regions. TCRdb itself ran the multiplex PCR reads through MiXCR, one entry per CDR3 protein. The table records 300,000 to 400,000 distinct CDR3 sequences, roughly 21% of them present only once. This clonotype was obtained from a female donor with Graves disease. The chain is built from TRBV28 and TRBJ2-2; TRBD2 matches 11 bases. This specimen consisted of peripheral blood mononuclear cells (PBMCs), obtained when the disease was refractory, from a patient treated with antithyroid drugs. In nucleotides, the CDR3 is TGTGCCAGCAGTTCCCCCGGGACTAGCGGTCGCGGGGAGCTGTTTTTT. Amino acids: CASSSPGTSGRGELFF. Variable domain in full (rest from reference TRBV28 and TRBJ2-2): DVKVTQSSRYLVKRTGEKVFLECVQDMDHENMFWYRQDPGLGLRLIYFSYDVKMKEKGDIPEGYSVSREKKERFSLILESASTNQTSMYLCASSSPGTSGRGELFFGEGSRLTVL.